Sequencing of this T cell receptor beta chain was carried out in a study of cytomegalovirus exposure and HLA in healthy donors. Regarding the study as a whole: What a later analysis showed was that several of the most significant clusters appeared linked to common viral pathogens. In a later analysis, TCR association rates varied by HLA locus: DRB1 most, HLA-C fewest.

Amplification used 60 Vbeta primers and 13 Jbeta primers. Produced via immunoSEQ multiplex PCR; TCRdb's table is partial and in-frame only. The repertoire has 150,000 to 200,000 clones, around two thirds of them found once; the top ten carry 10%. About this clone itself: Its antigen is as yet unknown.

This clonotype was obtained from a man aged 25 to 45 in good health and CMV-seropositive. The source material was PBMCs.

CDR3 DNA: TGCAGCGTTGTGCCCCCGGGGGACGAGCAGTACTTC. Amino acid sequence: CSVVPPGDEQYF. The chain joins TRBV29-1 to TRBJ2-7; possible D gene TRBD2, 6 bases. The CDR3 is 12 amino acids. Trimming cost V 4 bases and J 5 bases, with 12 bases left between them. Germline lookup yields CDR1 SQVTM and CDR2 ANQGSEA.